The present TCR beta chain was sequenced within a study of OX40 agonist ivuxolimab in advanced cancers. Sequencing used immunoSEQ multiplex PCR; TCRdb keeps in-frame clones, though not all of them. The data show tens of thousands of clones, with over 70% seen just once and about 1.8% held by the top ten. In the case of this clone: Antigen: not known.

Germline V CDR1 and CDR2: LGHNT, FRNRAP. The CDR3 totals 12 residues. The germline V and J ends were trimmed by 1 base and 8 bases, with 6 bases remaining between them. Notes on the study in general: Which antigen the expanded peripheral T cells recognized is unknown. The study observed clonal expansion of CD4+ and CD8+ blood T cells by week 6 at 0.1 to 3.0 mg/kg.

The TCR originated in an adult with an advanced solid tumor such as melanoma, head and neck, liver or kidney cancer. Sequencing used CD4+ or CD8+ T cells sorted from blood, obtained in a trial of the OX40 agonist ivuxolimab. The chain carries TRBV12-5 and TRBJ2-1; no clear D gene. CDR3 sequence reads: CASGLGKHEQFF. In DNA, the CDR3 is TGTGCTAGTGGTTTGGGAAAGCATGAGCAGTTCTTC.